This is a list of T cell receptor beta chains from one sample in a study of identical twins. TCRdb reprocessed the 5' RACE reads with MiXCR, giving one entry per CDR3 protein. Of about 1.7 million distinct CDR3 sequences listed, more than 30% are singletons. Sample: cord blood. The receptor source for this set is a newborn girl in good health. CDR3s include the opening cysteine and the closing phenylalanine or tryptophan. Fields, in order: V gene, clone size, J gene, D gene, CDR3 DNA, CDR3 protein. A D gene is named only where the DNA matches it firmly. Part of the rows lack a size; the others show once, few, many or a class for expanded clones.

V: TRBV7-2; size: -; J: TRBJ2-1; D: TRBD2; DNA: TGTGCCAGCAGCTTAATAGGGACTAGCGGGGATGAGCAGTTCTTC; CDR3: CASSLIGTSGDEQFF
V: TRBV20-1; size: -; J: TRBJ2-1; D: -; DNA: TGCAGTGCTAGAGTAAGTCCGGGGAATGAGCAGTTCTTC; CDR3: CSARVSPGNEQFF
V: TRBV6-4; size: few; J: TRBJ2-1; D: -; DNA: TGTGCCAGCAGTGACTCTTATGCTAGCCAGCAGTTCTTC; CDR3: CASSDSYASQQFF
V: TRBV27; size: -; J: TRBJ1-1; D: -; DNA: TGTGCCAGCAGTTTATCTCCTACAGGTGCCCTGAACACTGAAGCTTTCTTT; CDR3: CASSLSPTGALNTEAFF
V: TRBV20-1; size: -; J: TRBJ2-7; D: TRBD2; DNA: TGCAGTGCTAGGCCAGCGGGGGCGTACAATGAGCAGTACTTC; CDR3: CSARPAGAYNEQYF
V: TRBV27; size: -; J: TRBJ2-1; D: TRBD2; DNA: TGTGCCAGCAGTTTATCGACTAGCGGGGGTTACGAGCAGTTCTTC; CDR3: CASSLSTSGGYEQFF
V: TRBV7-2; size: many; J: TRBJ2-3; D: -; DNA: TGTGCCAGCAGCTTAGCGGCCCAAGATACGCAGTATTTT; CDR3: CASSLAAQDTQYF
V: TRBV20-1; size: few; J: TRBJ2-7; D: TRBD1; DNA: TGCAGTGCCTCGACAGGGGGCATAAACTACGAGCAGTACTTC; CDR3: CSASTGGINYEQYF
V: TRBV27; size: many; J: TRBJ2-2; D: -; DNA: TGTGCCAGCAGTCCGCGAACAACCGGGGAGCTGTTTTTT; CDR3: CASSPRTTGELFF
V: TRBV5-1; size: -; J: TRBJ2-3; D: -; DNA: TGCGCCAGCAGCCACGAGCCACGGCTAGCGCCAGATACGCAGTATTTT; CDR3: CASSHEPRLAPDTQYF